This T cell receptor beta chain was sequenced in a study of blood T cell repertoires in COVID-19 (dated by TCRdb to 2018 to 2021). About the study as a whole: Samples from collaborators originated in the United States, Italy and Spain and spanned both the acute and convalescent phases of COVID-19. Subjects who had been exposed to COVID-19, were actively infected with it, or had recovered from it provided the deeply sampled blood TCRbeta repertoires that made up the dataset. Where HLA class I and class II types were available, the types were taken from metadata supplied by the sample provider, not from assay-based typing. A de-identified subject ID, COVID-19 status, age in years and sex were almost always included in the sample metadata. Samples were obtained from the ongoing ImmuneRACE study (first 160 participants) and from 1,254 subjects provided by 6 global collaborators. The repertoires were made available in a free public database intended to serve as a resource for research on the immune response to SARS-CoV-2. The material from the prospective study consisted of cDNA or gDNA derived from T cells, B-cell-depleted T cells, or PBMCs. The paper's findings and limits, for the study overall: How much clinical and demographic metadata was included differed by source and by participant, and the metadata was provided uncurated.

With regard to this clone: Its antigen is still unknown. No much larger clone exists at a distance of one base, and base qualities are not known.

The CDR3 runs 13 amino acids, cysteine and phenylalanine included. The kept DNA is CDR3 alone, 39 bases in frame from the first base. V is pared back by 1 base and J by 5 bases, with 10 bases lying between the germline termini. Looking up the germline V gene yields CDR1 SGDLS and CDR2 YYNGEE. The immunoSEQ Assay, a bias-controlled multiplex PCR, was used to amplify TCRbeta CDR3 regions from genomic DNA. The paper's data handling went like this. Nucleated cell counts per sample were estimated from amplification of reference gene primers within the assay. Sequence reads were collapsed and filtered to measure the absolute abundance of every unique TCRbeta CDR3 rearrangement. For each sample, productive Simpson clonality was calculated as the square root of Simpson's diversity index over productive rearrangements. In TCRdb, the immuneACCESS table is reduced to in-frame sequences with V and J assigned. These tables do not hold every clone; where another copy was compared, an unresolved V gene accounts for under half, and the others remain unexplained. V, J and clone size are taken as reported in that table, and D and trimming were inferred from the DNA itself. Across this sample there are approximately 150,000 clones, with around 87% seen only once. In total, the top ten clones hold approximately 3% of the sample.

Collaborating institutions collected whole blood in K2EDTA tubes following their own protocols. For TCRbeta analysis, collaborator samples were shipped as frozen whole blood, as isolated PBMCs, or as DNA extracted from either sample type. Material for sequencing was peripheral blood. This sequence uses TRBV9 and TRBJ2-7; the D region possibly corresponds to TRBD1 (5 bases align). This receptor was taken from a woman aged 60 to 75 with active COVID-19. The DNA sequence reads TGTGCCAGCAGCGTAAGGGGAACGGACGAGCAGTACTTC. The resulting protein is CASSVRGTDEQYF.